One sample yielded the 10 T cell receptor beta chains listed below, sequenced in a study of T cells in tumors after PD-1 blockade. Assay used: immunoSEQ multiplex PCR; TCRdb lists only in-frame clones, some missing. Here the sample spans several thousand clones, around 60% being singletons. The sequencing used tumor tissue, collected after anti-PD-1 treatment. The receptors were sampled from a human donor with basal cell carcinoma.

The chain has TRBV6-1 and TRBJ1-5; TRBD1 matches at 9 bases. Trimming removed 3 bases from V and 0 bases from J; junction bases left unmatched: 12. Germline CDR1 and CDR2: MNHNS and SASEGT. This CDR3 comprises 19 residues. This chain's CDR3 is CASSDKIPGQGYSNQPQHF. Written as DNA, the CDR3 is TGTGCCAGCAGTGATAAAATACCGGGACAGGGATATAGCAATCAGCCCCAGCATTTT.

The CDR3 nucleotides read TGCGCCAGCAGCCAAGGACAGCGTGGGGAGACCCAGTACTTC. Its protein is CASSQGQRGETQYF. This chain joins TRBV4-1 and TRBJ2-5; D possibly corresponds to TRBD1 (5 bases). From germline, CDR1 is MGHRA and CDR2 YSYEKL. Trimming shortened V by 1 base and J by 5 bases, and 11 bases separated the two germline ends. This CDR3 contains 14 residues.

CDR3: CASSSTQGAGGGETQYF. The CDR3 nucleotides read TGTGCCAGCAGCTCCACTCAAGGCGCGGGAGGGGGGGAGACCCAGTACTTC. The chain carries TRBV7-9 and TRBJ2-5; 9 bases fit TRBD2. J gave up 5 bases and V 4 bases, and 14 bases lay outside the gene matches. Germline CDR1 and CDR2: SEHNR and FQNEAQ (reference sequence). This CDR3 has 17 amino acids.

This clone occurred a few times. CDR3 sequence: CASSYAAGDYTF. The DNA of the CDR3 is TGTGCCAGCAGTTACGCGGCAGGAGACTACACCTTC. The rearrangement links TRBV6-2 or TRBV6-3 to TRBJ1-2; no firm D call. Germline V CDR1 and CDR2: MNHEY, SVGEGT. Deletions cut 2 bases from V and 10 bases from J, with 11 bases between. This CDR3 region has 12 residues.

The chain links TRBV7-9 to TRBJ2-3; the match to TRBD2 covers 13 bases. Per germline, CDR1 SEHNR and CDR2 FQNEAQ (reference sequence). The junction had 5 bases not matched to a gene; V was cut back by 4 bases and J by 4 bases. The CDR3 loop spans 16 amino acids. CDR3 DNA sequence: TGTGCCAGCAGCTCGGGACTAGCGGGATATTCAGATACGCAGTATTTT. The encoded protein is CASSSGLAGYSDTQYF. The variable domain in full, with the rest retrieved from reference TRBV7-9 and TRBJ2-3, is DTGVSQNPRHKITKRGQNVTFRCDPISEHNRLYWYRQTLGQGPEFLTYFQNEAQLEKSRLLSDRFSAERPKGSFSTLEIQRTEQGDSAMYLCASSSGLAGYSDTQYFGPGTRLTVL.

The rearrangement links TRBV15 to TRBJ1-2; the D gene is possibly TRBD1 (6 bases). CDR3 length: 15 residues. V was trimmed by 5 bases and J by 1 base, leaving 14 bases between them. CDR1 LNHNV and CDR2 YYDKDF come from the germline V gene (reference sequence). CDR3 DNA: TGTGCCACCAGCGAAGGCAGGGGACGTAACTATGGCTACACCTTC. This gives the protein CATSEGRGRNYGYTF.

The rearrangement uses TRBV5-1 and TRBJ2-3, with D perhaps matching TRBD1 (6 bases). This CDR3 has 14 amino acids. Germline lookup yields CDR1 SGHRS and CDR2 YFSETQ. Trimming left V 4 bases short and J 0 bases short, with 9 bases between. The CDR3 nucleotides read TGCGCCAGCAGCGTGGACAGTAGCACAGATACGCAGTATTTT. It yields the protein CASSVDSSTDTQYF.

This clone has only a few counts. V usage is TRBV10-3 and J usage is TRBJ1-2; D may be TRBD1 (5 bases). Germline V CDR1 and CDR2: ENHRY, SYGVKD. CDR3 length equals 15 residues. V lost 3 bases to trimming and J lost 4 bases, with 15 bases between them. CDR3 loop: CAISEVAAGSYGYTF. The CDR3 region has the DNA TGTGCCATCAGTGAAGTCGCGGCAGGGTCCTATGGCTACACCTTC.

This clone has only one observation. This chain links TRBV7-9 with TRBJ2-1, with D possibly matching TRBD1 (6 bases). The CDR3 spans 13 residues. Per germline, CDR1 SEHNR and CDR2 FQNEAQ (reference sequence). The V gene lost 5 bases and the J gene lost 4 bases, with 9 bases spanning the gap. In DNA form, the CDR3 reads TGTGCCAGCAGCAGGACAGCTTACAATGAGCAGTTCTTC. The encoded protein is CASSRTAYNEQFF.

The chain links TRBV25-1 to TRBJ1-5, with D perhaps TRBD1 (5 bases). V lost 4 bases and J lost 3, with 13 bases in between. The CDR3 is 15 amino acids. Germline V gene sequence: CDR1 MGHDK, CDR2 SYGVNS. The CDR3 spells CASSATGAPNQPQHF. The CDR3 DNA is TGTGCCAGCAGTGCTACCGGGGCCCCCAATCAGCCCCAGCATTTT.